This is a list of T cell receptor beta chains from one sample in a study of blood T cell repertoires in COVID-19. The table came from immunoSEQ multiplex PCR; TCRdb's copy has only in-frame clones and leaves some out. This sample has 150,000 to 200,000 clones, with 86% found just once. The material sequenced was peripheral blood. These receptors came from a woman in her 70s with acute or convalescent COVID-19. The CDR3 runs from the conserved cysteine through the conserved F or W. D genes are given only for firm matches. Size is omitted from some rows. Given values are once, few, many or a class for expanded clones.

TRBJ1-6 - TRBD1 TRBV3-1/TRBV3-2 CASSFGQEVTPLHF TGTGCCAGCAGCTTCGGACAGGAGGTGACACCCCTCCACTTT
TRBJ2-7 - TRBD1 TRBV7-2 CASSPAPTGVYEQYF TGTGCCAGCAGCCCGGCCCCGACAGGGGTCTACGAGCAGTACTTC
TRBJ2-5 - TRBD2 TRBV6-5 CASSYSGGGETQYF TGTGCCAGCAGTTACTCCGGGGGGGGAGAGACCCAGTACTTC
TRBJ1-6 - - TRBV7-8 CASSLGGSYNSPLHF TGTGCCAGCAGCTTAGGAGGGTCCTATAATTCACCCCTCCACTTT
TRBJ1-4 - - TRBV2 CASRVQGTTGEKLFF TGTGCCAGCAGGGTACAGGGTACTACTGGGGAAAAACTGTTTTTT
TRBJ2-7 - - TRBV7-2 CASSLDAGKVYEQYF TGTGCCAGCAGCTTAGACGCGGGAAAGGTCTACGAGCAGTACTTC
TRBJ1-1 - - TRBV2 CASSREGVITEAFF TGTGCCAGCAGCCGGGAGGGGGTAATAACTGAAGCTTTCTTT
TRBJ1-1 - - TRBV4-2 CASSTSRGYAEAFF TGTGCCAGCAGCACCTCACGCGGATACGCTGAAGCTTTCTTT
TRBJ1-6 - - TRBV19 CASSSRVGGYNSPLHF TGTGCCAGTAGTTCGCGGGTTGGAGGGTATAATTCACCCCTCCACTTT
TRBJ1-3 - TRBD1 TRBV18 CASSPVLRQGRSGNTIYF TGTGCCAGCTCACCGGTCTTGAGACAGGGCCGCTCTGGAAACACCATATATTTT
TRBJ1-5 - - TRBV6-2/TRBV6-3 CASSYFSPPSNQPQHF TGTGCCAGCAGTTACTTTTCCCCCCCAAGCAATCAGCCCCAGCATTTT
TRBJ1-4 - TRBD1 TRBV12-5 CASATGQLNEKLFF TGTGCTAGTGCCACGGGACAGCTAAATGAAAAACTGTTTTTT
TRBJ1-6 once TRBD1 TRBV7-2 CASSPRGRDSHSPLHF TGTGCCAGCAGCCCCAGGGGTCGGGACAGCCATTCACCCCTCCACTTT
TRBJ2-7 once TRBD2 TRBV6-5 CASRTSGSRTYEQYF TGTGCCAGCAGGACTAGCGGGAGTAGGACCTACGAGCAGTACTTC
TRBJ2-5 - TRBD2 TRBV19 CASSIGTSGGIYQETQYF TGTGCCAGTAGTATTGGGACTAGCGGGGGGATTTACCAAGAGACCCAGTACTTC
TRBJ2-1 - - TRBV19 CASRRRAVSSYNEQFF TGTGCCAGTAGGAGAAGAGCGGTGAGCTCCTACAATGAGCAGTTCTTC
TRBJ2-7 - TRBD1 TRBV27 CASSRQGAYEQYF TGTGCCAGCAGCCGACAGGGTGCGTACGAGCAGTACTTC
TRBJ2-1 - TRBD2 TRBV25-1 CASSETRGGEQFF TGTGCCAGCAGTGAAACCCGGGGGGGTGAGCAGTTCTTC
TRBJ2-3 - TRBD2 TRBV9 CASSGLAGDPPTDTQYF TGTGCCAGCAGCGGACTAGCGGGAGATCCCCCCACAGATACGCAGTATTTT
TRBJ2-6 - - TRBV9 CASSLGANVLTF TGTGCCAGCTCATTGGGGGCCAACGTCCTGACTTTC
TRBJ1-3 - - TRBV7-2 CASSLHQRVAGNTIYF TGTGCCAGCAGCTTGCACCAGAGGGTAGCCGGAAACACCATATATTTT
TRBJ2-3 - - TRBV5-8 CASSRGTAGTDTQYF TGTGCCAGCAGCCGGGGGACCGCCGGCACAGATACGCAGTATTTT
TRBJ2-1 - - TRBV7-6 CASSTTSGSYNEQFF TGTGCCAGCAGCACGACTAGTGGCTCCTACAATGAGCAGTTCTTC
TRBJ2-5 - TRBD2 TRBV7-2 CASSLGGRETQYF TGTGCCAGCAGCTTAGGCGGGAGGGAGACCCAGTACTTC
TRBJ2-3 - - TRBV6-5 CASSYSGSTSTDTQYF TGTGCCAGCAGTTACTCGGGCAGTACTAGCACAGATACGCAGTATTTT
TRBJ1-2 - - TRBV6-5 CASSSAYRTENYGYTF TGTGCCAGCAGTTCAGCCTACCGGACAGAGAACTATGGCTACACCTTC
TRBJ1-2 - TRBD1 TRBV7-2 CASSSGQGEYTF TGTGCCAGCAGCTCCGGACAGGGCGAGTACACCTTC
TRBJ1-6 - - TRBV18 CASLGVVNSPLHF TGTGCCAGCTTAGGGGTAGTTAATTCACCCCTCCACTTT
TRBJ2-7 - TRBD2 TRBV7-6 CASSSPGSGGVYEQYF TGTGCCAGCAGCTCACCCGGGTCGGGGGGAGTCTACGAGCAGTACTTC
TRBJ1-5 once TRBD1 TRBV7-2 CASSLGQGTQPQHF TGTGCCAGCAGCTTAGGACAGGGTACCCAGCCCCAGCATTTT
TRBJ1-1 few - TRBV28 CASSLQNTEAFF TGTGCCAGCAGTTTACAGAACACTGAAGCTTTCTTT
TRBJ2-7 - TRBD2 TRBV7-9 CASSDLSGSVEQYF TGTGCCAGCAGCGACCTTAGCGGGAGTGTCGAGCAGTACTTC
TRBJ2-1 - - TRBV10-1 CASSARYGEQFF TGCGCCAGCAGTGCCCGTTACGGTGAGCAGTTCTTC
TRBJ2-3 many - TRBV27 CASSLDSPAQNTQYF TGTGCCAGCAGTTTAGACAGTCCCGCACAGAATACGCAGTATTTT
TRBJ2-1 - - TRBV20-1 CSTRDFRHVF TGCAGTACCCGGGACTTCCGCCACGTCTTC
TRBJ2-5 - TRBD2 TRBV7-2 CASSSTSGVKETQYF TGTGCCAGCAGCTCGACTAGCGGGGTGAAAGAGACCCAGTACTTC
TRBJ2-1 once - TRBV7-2 CASSLRGSQSYNEQFF TGTGCCAGCAGTCTAAGGGGGAGTCAGTCCTACAATGAGCAGTTCTTC
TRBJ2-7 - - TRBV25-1 CASPLSGALLSGEQYF TGTGCCAGCCCCCTCTCAGGGGCCCTACTCTCCGGCGAGCAGTACTTC
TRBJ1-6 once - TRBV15 CATSSRQENSPLHF TGTGCCACCAGCAGCCGACAGGAAAATTCACCCCTCCACTTT
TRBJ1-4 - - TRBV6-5 CASSYRRTGNEKLFF TGTGCCAGCAGTTACCGCCGGACGGGGAATGAAAAACTGTTTTTT
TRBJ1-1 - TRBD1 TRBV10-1 CASSRIMGQGEAFF TGCGCCAGCAGCCGTATAATGGGACAGGGCGAAGCTTTCTTT
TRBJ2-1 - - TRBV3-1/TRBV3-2 CASSQGSGHTYEQFF TGTGCCAGCAGCCAAGGTAGCGGCCACACCTATGAGCAGTTCTTC
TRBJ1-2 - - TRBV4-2 CASSQSSGNYGYTF TGTGCCAGCAGCCAAAGCAGCGGTAACTATGGCTACACCTTC
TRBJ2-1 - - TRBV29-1 CSVLAGRAYNEQFF TGCAGCGTTCTCGCGGGGCGAGCCTACAATGAGCAGTTCTTC
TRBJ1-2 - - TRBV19 CASSARGHGYTF TGTGCCAGTAGTGCCAGGGGCCATGGCTACACCTTC
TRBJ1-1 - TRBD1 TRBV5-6 CASSLGDRGGEAFF TGTGCCAGCAGCTTGGGGGACAGGGGAGGTGAGGCTTTCTTT
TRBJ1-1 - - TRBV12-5 CASGLVEGWNTEAFF TGTGCTAGTGGTTTGGTGGAGGGGTGGAACACTGAAGCTTTCTTT
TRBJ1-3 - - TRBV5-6 CASSPGTSGNTIYF TGTGCCAGCAGCCCGGGGACATCTGGAAACACCATATATTTT
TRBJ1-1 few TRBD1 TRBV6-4 CASSDSITPRRDRSMNTEAFF TGTGCCAGCAGTGACTCGATAACCCCTAGGCGGGACAGATCTATGAACACTGAAGCTTTCTTT
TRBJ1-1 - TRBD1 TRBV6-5 CASSLSTGEPTEAFF TGTGCCAGCAGTCTATCGACAGGGGAACCCACTGAAGCTTTCTTT